The rows below give T cell receptor beta chains drawn from one sample of a study of T cell changes during pregnancy in multiple sclerosis. Generated by immunoSEQ multiplex PCR, the TCRdb table keeps only in-frame clones and is missing some. The sample lists tens of thousands of clones, 92% occurring once. The sequencing used CD4+ T cells from peripheral blood mononuclear cells, collected after pregnancy. These receptors all stem from a female donor in good health, enrolled as a control in a pregnancy study. Both conserved end residues are part of each CDR3. Each record gives: D gene, V gene, J gene, clone size, CDR3 protein, CDR3 DNA. D genes are given only for firm matches. For some rows the clone size is stated as once, few or many, or as a class when expanded; others skip it.

d_gene: NA; v_gene: TRBV30; j_gene: TRBJ1-6; abundance: NA; CDR3aa: CAWSLNSPLHF; CDR3nt: TGTGCCTGGAGTCTGAATTCACCCCTCCACTTT
d_gene: TRBD1; v_gene: TRBV18; j_gene: TRBJ1-6; abundance: few; CDR3aa: CASSPKTGGENSPLHF; CDR3nt: TGTGCCAGCTCACCCAAGACAGGGGGCGAGAATTCACCCCTCCACTTT
d_gene: NA; v_gene: TRBV29-1; j_gene: TRBJ1-2; abundance: NA; CDR3aa: CSVEAIYLRHGYTF; CDR3nt: TGCAGCGTTGAAGCAATTTACTTGCGGCATGGCTACACCTTC
d_gene: TRBD2; v_gene: TRBV4-1; j_gene: TRBJ2-5; abundance: NA; CDR3aa: CASSQGAAGSETQYF; CDR3nt: TGCGCCAGCAGCCAAGGCGCAGCGGGAAGTGAGACCCAGTACTTC
d_gene: NA; v_gene: TRBV9; j_gene: TRBJ1-6; abundance: NA; CDR3aa: CASSVALGSSPLHF; CDR3nt: TGTGCCAGCAGCGTAGCTTTAGGGAGTTCACCCCTCCACTTT
d_gene: TRBD1; v_gene: TRBV7-2; j_gene: TRBJ2-7; abundance: NA; CDR3aa: CASSPDRGLFYEQYF; CDR3nt: TGTGCCAGCAGCCCGGACAGGGGGCTGTTCTACGAGCAGTACTTC
d_gene: NA; v_gene: TRBV5-4; j_gene: TRBJ2-3; abundance: NA; CDR3aa: CASSLRPSRADTQYF; CDR3nt: TGTGCCAGCAGCTTGCGTCCGAGCAGGGCGGATACGCAGTATTTT
d_gene: NA; v_gene: TRBV7-9; j_gene: TRBJ2-4; abundance: NA; CDR3aa: CASSSWDSGAKNIQYF; CDR3nt: TGTGCCAGCAGCTCATGGGACTCCGGAGCCAAAAACATTCAGTACTTC
d_gene: TRBD2; v_gene: TRBV19; j_gene: TRBJ2-3; abundance: few; CDR3aa: CASSLQLAPSTDTQYF; CDR3nt: TGTGCCAGTAGTCTCCAACTAGCGCCCAGCACAGATACGCAGTATTTT
d_gene: TRBD2; v_gene: TRBV4-3; j_gene: TRBJ2-2; abundance: NA; CDR3aa: CASSQGVAGDTGELFF; CDR3nt: TGCGCCAGCAGCCAAGGGGTAGCGGGGGACACCGGGGAGCTGTTTTTT
d_gene: TRBD1; v_gene: TRBV28; j_gene: TRBJ1-2; abundance: NA; CDR3aa: CASSLRDRGWVGYTF; CDR3nt: TGTGCCAGCAGTTTACGGGACAGGGGGTGGGTTGGCTACACCTTC
d_gene: TRBD2; v_gene: TRBV7-8; j_gene: TRBJ2-1; abundance: NA; CDR3aa: CASSPQGTSGGSWEQFF; CDR3nt: TGTGCCAGCAGCCCCCAAGGGACTAGCGGGGGATCCTGGGAGCAGTTCTTC
d_gene: NA; v_gene: TRBV5-4; j_gene: TRBJ2-5; abundance: NA; CDR3aa: CASSLAVGQLETQYF; CDR3nt: TGTGCCAGCAGCTTGGCGGTGGGCCAATTAGAGACCCAGTACTTC
d_gene: NA; v_gene: TRBV19; j_gene: TRBJ1-1; abundance: NA; CDR3aa: CASSIGQLKTEAFF; CDR3nt: TGTGCCAGTAGTATAGGGCAGTTGAAGACTGAAGCTTTCTTT
d_gene: TRBD1; v_gene: TRBV4-3; j_gene: TRBJ1-6; abundance: NA; CDR3aa: CASSQDFSGTGLIPLHF; CDR3nt: TGCGCCAGCAGCCAAGATTTCTCGGGGACAGGGTTGATCCCCCTCCACTTT
d_gene: NA; v_gene: TRBV25-1; j_gene: TRBJ1-1; abundance: NA; CDR3aa: CASSEYKGAEAFF; CDR3nt: TGTGCCAGCAGTGAATATAAGGGAGCTGAAGCTTTCTTT
d_gene: NA; v_gene: TRBV5-3; j_gene: TRBJ2-6; abundance: NA; CDR3aa: CARSFTTKNSGANVLTF; CDR3nt: TGTGCCAGAAGCTTTACGACTAAGAACTCTGGGGCCAACGTCCTGACTTTC
d_gene: NA; v_gene: TRBV11-2; j_gene: TRBJ2-7; abundance: NA; CDR3aa: CASSFSQGLYEQYF; CDR3nt: TGTGCCAGCAGCTTCTCACAGGGTCTCTACGAGCAGTACTTC
d_gene: NA; v_gene: TRBV12-5; j_gene: TRBJ1-1; abundance: few; CDR3aa: CASGLWLFF; CDR3nt: TGTGCTAGTGGTTTGTGGCTTTTCTTT
d_gene: NA; v_gene: TRBV6-5; j_gene: TRBJ2-5; abundance: NA; CDR3aa: CASSVSHGEETQYF; CDR3nt: TGTGCCAGCAGTGTCAGCCACGGGGAAGAGACCCAGTACTTC
d_gene: TRBD1; v_gene: TRBV7-2; j_gene: TRBJ2-7; abundance: NA; CDR3aa: CASSSRGGGLLPGLGEQYF; CDR3nt: TGTGCCAGCAGCTCGCGAGGGGGCGGTCTTCTACCCGGCCTCGGCGAGCAGTACTTC
d_gene: NA; v_gene: TRBV5-5; j_gene: TRBJ1-6; abundance: NA; CDR3aa: CASSARGPPSPLHF; CDR3nt: TGTGCCAGCAGCGCCAGAGGTCCCCCTTCACCCCTCCACTTT
d_gene: NA; v_gene: TRBV19; j_gene: TRBJ1-3; abundance: NA; CDR3aa: CASSIIEALGESGNTIYF; CDR3nt: TGTGCCAGTAGTATAATTGAAGCATTGGGAGAGTCTGGAAACACCATATATTTT
d_gene: NA; v_gene: TRBV7-3; j_gene: TRBJ2-2; abundance: NA; CDR3aa: CASSLTILRNTGELFF; CDR3nt: TGTGCCAGCAGCTTAACAATTCTCAGGAACACCGGGGAGCTGTTTTTT
d_gene: TRBD1; v_gene: TRBV5-1; j_gene: TRBJ2-5; abundance: NA; CDR3aa: CASSSRDRSPPQETQYF; CDR3nt: TGCGCCAGCAGCTCCCGGGACAGGAGTCCCCCCCAAGAGACCCAGTACTTC
d_gene: NA; v_gene: TRBV7-9; j_gene: TRBJ1-2; abundance: NA; CDR3aa: CASSLQGINSYGYTF; CDR3nt: TGTGCCAGCAGCCTACAGGGTATTAACTCTTATGGCTACACCTTC
d_gene: NA; v_gene: TRBV7-9; j_gene: TRBJ1-2; abundance: NA; CDR3aa: CASSLVGGEGGYTF; CDR3nt: TGTGCCAGCAGCTTAGTTGGCGGAGAAGGAGGCTACACCTTC
d_gene: NA; v_gene: TRBV30; j_gene: TRBJ1-1; abundance: few; CDR3aa: CAWGKPGAEAFF; CDR3nt: TGTGCCTGGGGGAAGCCGGGGGCTGAAGCTTTCTTT
d_gene: NA; v_gene: TRBV20-1; j_gene: TRBJ2-5; abundance: NA; CDR3aa: CSATDQETQYF; CDR3nt: TGCAGTGCTACAGACCAAGAGACCCAGTACTTC